The 7 T cell receptor beta chains in this list originate from one sample, sequenced in a study of PD-1 blockade in classical Hodgkin lymphoma. Profiling relied on immunoSEQ multiplex PCR, and the TCRdb table lists in-frame clones only, not all of them. The data contain about 17,000 clones, around 80% of them seen just once; the ten biggest clones take up 4.5% to 5.5%. After autologous stem cell transplantation all patients relapsed, and prior brentuximab vedotin exposure differed between cohorts. The sample in question was peripheral blood mononuclear cells (PBMCs), obtained at baseline. These receptors originate from a human donor with classical Hodgkin lymphoma.

V gene TRBV7-2 combines with J gene TRBJ2-7; D uncertain. Germline lookup yields CDR1 SGHTA and CDR2 FQGNSA. The CDR3 extends over 15 amino acids. The germline V and J ends were trimmed by 4 bases and 3 bases, with 16 bases remaining between them. Written as DNA, the CDR3 is TGTGCCAGCAGCTCAGGCCTTTTTTCAAGCTACGAGCAGTACTTC. Translating it yields CASSSGLFSSYEQYF.

This clone was observed a few times. The same CDR3 also results from other DNA sequences found in this sample. The chain recombines TRBV7-9 with TRBJ1-4; D remains unclear. Per the germline V gene, CDR1 is SEHNR and CDR2 is FQNEAQ (reference sequence). V lost 1 base and J lost 5, with 5 bases in between. CDR3 length equals 13 residues. CDR3 coding DNA: TGTGCCAGCAGCTTAGAAGGAAATGAAAAACTGTTTTTT. This sequence encodes CASSLEGNEKLFF.

This CDR3 reads CASSTPGLADTGELFF. The CDR3, as DNA: TGCGCCAGCAGCACACCGGGACTAGCGGACACCGGGGAGCTGTTTTTT. The chain has TRBV5-1 and TRBJ2-2; 11 bases align to TRBD2. The germline V gene encodes CDR1 SGHRS and CDR2 YFSETQ. The CDR3 has 16 residues. J lost 3 bases, V lost 4 bases, and 5 bases had no gene match.

The rearrangement uses TRBV4-3 and TRBJ2-7; 7 bases agree with TRBD2. Germline assignment: CDR1 LGHNA and CDR2 YSLEER. The CDR3 length is 14 residues. After removal of 2 bases from V and 2 bases from J, the junction contained 3 bases not matched to a gene. CDR3 in amino acids: CASSQQRGTYEQYF. The CDR3 DNA is TGCGCCAGCAGCCAACAGCGGGGAACCTACGAGCAGTACTTC.

The J gene is TRBJ1-4, the V gene TRBV20-1; D not resolved. In germline, CDR1 is DFQATT, CDR2 SNEGSKA (reference sequence). V shed 3 bases and J shed 5 bases, with 4 bases lying between them. The CDR3 consists of 11 residues. Here the CDR3 DNA reads TGCAGTGCTAGGTTCAATGAAAAACTGTTTTTT. It yields the protein CSARFNEKLFF.

The chain has TRBV5-1 and TRBJ2-3, with TRBD2 matching over 10 bases. The J segment lost 0 bases and the V segment lost 0 bases, leaving 1 base of the junction unmatched. CDR3 length equals 16 residues. Per germline, CDR1 SGHRS and CDR2 YFSETQ. The CDR3 sequence: CASSLETSGSTDTQYF. The CDR3 DNA reads TGCGCCAGCAGCTTGGAGACTAGCGGGAGCACAGATACGCAGTATTTT.

This clone is deemed large. The chain combines TRBV28 with TRBJ1-2; the D is unclear. Germline V gene data show CDR1 as MDHEN and CDR2 as SYDVKM. This CDR3 comprises 14 residues. The ends were cut back, 7 bases at V and 1 base at J, with 13 bases in the middle. DNA of the CDR3: TGTGCCAGCACCCCCTTGGGCGATAACTATGGCTACACCTTC. This gives the protein CASTPLGDNYGYTF.